This T cell receptor beta chain originates from a study of blood T cell repertoires in COVID-19. Across the whole study: Sites in the United States, Italy and Spain provided acute and convalescent COVID-19 samples. Sample material is recorded as cDNA or gDNA derived from T cells, B-cell-depleted T cells, or PBMCs.

Authors' methods: For nucleated cells, counts were estimated from reference gene primer amplification. Sequencing used immunoSEQ multiplex PCR; TCRdb keeps in-frame clones, though not all of them. Clonal size and the V and J genes are those of that table, whereas D and trimming came from the DNA. Seen here are tens of thousands of clones, around 76% observed once, and the top ten hold more than 15%. What was sequenced was peripheral blood. This TCR was recovered from a human donor in a cohort sampled during active COVID-19.

Here the CDR3 DNA reads TGTGCCACCAGTGCAACAGTTCAACCTCCACCGAACACCGGGGAGCTGTTTTTT. This gives the protein CATSATVQPPPNTGELFF. The V call is TRBV24-1, the J call TRBJ2-2; D remains ambiguous. V shed 5 bases and J shed 0 bases, with 18 bases lying between them. Germline loops: CDR1 KGHDR, CDR2 SFDVKD. The CDR3 runs 18 residues.